The clone carrying this T cell receptor (beta chain) appeared a single time. This specimen comes from a study of blood T cell repertoires in COVID-19. At the level of the study: The United States, Italy and Spain were the sources of the acute and convalescent COVID-19 samples. In each case, the material was cDNA or gDNA derived from T cells, B-cell-depleted T cells, or PBMCs.

CDR3 length: 14 residues. CDR1 is ENHRY, CDR2 SYGVKD, per germline. Trimming shortened V by 0 bases and J by 4 bases, and 7 bases separated the two germline ends. Under the authors' procedure: Reference gene primer amplification in the assay estimated nucleated cell counts. Sequencing used immunoSEQ multiplex PCR; TCRdb keeps in-frame clones, though not all of them. V and J calls and clone size are as listed in that table; D and trimming were resolved from the DNA. This table has 250,000 or so clones, approximately 89% appearing once. The chain joins TRBV10-3 to TRBJ2-1; perhaps TRBD2 as D (5 bases). The clonotype comes from a man aged 35-49 years with active or convalescent COVID-19. Sequencing was carried out using peripheral blood. The CDR3 reads CAISESRGYNEQFF. The CDR3 nucleotides read TGTGCCATCAGTGAGTCGAGAGGGTACAATGAGCAGTTCTTC.